This TCR beta chain was captured by sequencing in a study of beta chain features in type 1 diabetes. As to this clone: Its antigen is undetermined.

Study results and caveats: Possibly, sequencing cDNA over-represented cells that had high TCR expression levels. Any HLA effect on TCRB rearrangement was left unresolved by small sub-analyses. Any PCR bias toward short templates would affect both groups alike.

Purity above 95% was achieved in all sorted populations. TCRB transcripts that were expressed got sequenced, as all of the isolated RNA had been reverse transcribed. The method was immunoSEQ multiplex PCR; TCRdb's version includes in-frame clones alone and lacks a portion of them. The table includes approximately 120,000 clones, approximately 37% detected once. The clonotype comes from a young woman in good health. The sequencing input was stem cell memory CD4+ T cells from blood.

The chain's CDR3 is CASSLGRGTSSGNTIYF. The DNA of the CDR3 is TGTGCCAGCAGCTTAGGCCGGGGAACCTCCTCTGGAAACACCATATATTTT. V gene TRBV7-9 combines with J gene TRBJ1-3; D gene unclear. Trimming removed 1 base from V and 0 bases from J, with 13 bases in between. This CDR3 region has 17 residues. The V gene's germline CDR1 is SEHNR and CDR2 FQNEAQ (reference sequence).